The clone carrying this TCR beta chain was recorded only once. The target antigen is unknown. The record originates from a study of Ad26.COV2.S vaccination and SARS-CoV-2 variants. Across the study: Donor had been placed in the Ad26.COV2.S arm of the COV1001 trial. Intramuscular Ad26.COV2.S at 5x10^10 or 1x10^11 viral particles. Findings and limits, study-wide: Post-vaccination breadth of spike-specific CD8+ and CD4+ T cell responses was reportedly substantial.

V lost 1 base, J lost 6 bases, and 6 bases lay in between. CDR3 size: 13 residues. Germline V gene data show CDR1 as LNHNV and CDR2 as YYDKDF (reference sequence). Treatment in this sample: around 19 received Ad26.COV2.S at low or high dose, single or two shots; 5 received placebo; per-sample allocation not given. Sampling happened 63 days after the first vaccine or placebo injection. A Boston donor was an adult aged 18-55 years. Using immunoSEQ multiplex PCR, the repertoire was profiled, and TCRdb retains in-frame clones only, with some absent. This table has some 400,000 clones, about 88% appearing once.

This TCR was recovered from a person aged 18-65 years who received the Ad26.COV2.S COVID-19 vaccine or a placebo. The specimen was peripheral blood, collected in a trial of Ad26.COV2.S vaccine versus placebo. V and J are TRBV15 and TRBJ2-2; no firm D call. This chain's CDR3 is CATSRVPSGELFF. CDR3 in DNA: TGTGCCACCAGCAGAGTCCCATCCGGGGAGCTGTTTTTT.